This T cell receptor beta chain was sequenced during a study of OX40 agonist ivuxolimab in advanced cancers. The V segment lost 2 bases and the J segment 6 bases; nucleotides outside the gene matches: 9. CDR3 length: 15 amino acids. CDR1 is MNHEY and CDR2 is SVGAGI in the germline V gene. Study-level points and caveats: The expanded peripheral T cells' antigen specificity was not determined. A proportion of nonresponders additionally exhibited low normalized T-cell clonal expansion.

Autoimmune disease history or systemic immunosuppression led to patients being barred. Assay used: immunoSEQ multiplex PCR; TCRdb lists only in-frame clones, some missing. The top ten hold around 17% of the sample, which has about 40,000 clones, roughly 85% seen once. About this clone itself: Its antigen is still unknown.

Sequenced here: CD4+ or CD8+ T cells sorted from blood, sampled in a trial of the OX40 agonist ivuxolimab. The receptor comes from an adult with an advanced solid tumor such as melanoma, head and neck, liver or kidney cancer. V is TRBV6-5 and J is TRBJ1-1, with 7 bases identical to TRBD1. CDR3 coding DNA: TGTGCCAGCAGTTACAACACCGAGACAGGGCCTGAAGCTTTCTTT. Protein: CASSYNTETGPEAFF.